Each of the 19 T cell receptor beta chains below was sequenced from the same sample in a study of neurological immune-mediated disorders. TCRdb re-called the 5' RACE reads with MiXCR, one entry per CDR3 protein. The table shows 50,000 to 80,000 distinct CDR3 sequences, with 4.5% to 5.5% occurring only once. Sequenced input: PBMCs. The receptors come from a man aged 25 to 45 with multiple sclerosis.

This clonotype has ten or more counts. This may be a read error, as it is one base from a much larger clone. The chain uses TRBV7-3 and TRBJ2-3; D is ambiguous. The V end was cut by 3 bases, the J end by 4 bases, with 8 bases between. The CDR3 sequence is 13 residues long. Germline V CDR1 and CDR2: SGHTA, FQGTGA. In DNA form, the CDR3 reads TGTGCCAGCAGCTTCCATATCGCAGATACGCAGTATTTT. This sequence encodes CASSFHIADTQYF. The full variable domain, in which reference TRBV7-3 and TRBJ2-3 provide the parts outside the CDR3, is GAGVSQTPSNKVTEKGKYVELRCDPISGHTALYWYRQSLGQGPEFLIYFQGTGAADDSGLPNDRFFAVRPEGSVSTLKIQRTERGDSAVYLCASSFHIADTQYFGPGTRLTVL.

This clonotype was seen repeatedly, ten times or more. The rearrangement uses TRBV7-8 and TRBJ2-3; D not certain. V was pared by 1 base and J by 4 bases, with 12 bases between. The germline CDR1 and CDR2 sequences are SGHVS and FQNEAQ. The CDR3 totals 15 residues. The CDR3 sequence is CASSLVPYPPDTQYF. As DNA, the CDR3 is TGTGCCAGCAGCTTAGTCCCGTATCCCCCAGATACGCAGTATTTT.

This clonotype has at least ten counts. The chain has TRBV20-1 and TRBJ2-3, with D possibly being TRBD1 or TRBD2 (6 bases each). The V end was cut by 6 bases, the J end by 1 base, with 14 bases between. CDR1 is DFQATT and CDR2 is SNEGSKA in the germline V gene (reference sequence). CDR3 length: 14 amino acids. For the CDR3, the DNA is TGCAGTGCAACCCCTAGGGGGGGCACAGATACGCAGTATTTT. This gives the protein CSATPRGGTDTQYF.

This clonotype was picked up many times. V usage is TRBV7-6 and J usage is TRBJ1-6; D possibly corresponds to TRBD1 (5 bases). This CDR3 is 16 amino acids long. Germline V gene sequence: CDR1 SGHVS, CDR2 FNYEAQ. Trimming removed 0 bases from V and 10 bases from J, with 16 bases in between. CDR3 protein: CASSLAAGSAGSPLHF. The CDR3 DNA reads TGTGCCAGCAGCTTAGCAGCAGGGTCCGCGGGGTCACCCCTCCACTTT.

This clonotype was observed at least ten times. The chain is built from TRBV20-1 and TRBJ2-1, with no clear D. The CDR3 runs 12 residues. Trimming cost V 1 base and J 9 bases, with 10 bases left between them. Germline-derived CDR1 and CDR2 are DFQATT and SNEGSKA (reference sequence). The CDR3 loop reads CSARGAPPEQFF. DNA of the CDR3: TGCAGTGCTAGAGGTGCGCCCCCTGAGCAGTTCTTC.

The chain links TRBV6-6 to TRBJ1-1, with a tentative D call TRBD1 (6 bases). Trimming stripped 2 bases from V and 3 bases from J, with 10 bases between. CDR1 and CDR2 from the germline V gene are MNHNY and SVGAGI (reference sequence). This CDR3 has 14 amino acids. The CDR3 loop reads CASSYNRVYTEAFF. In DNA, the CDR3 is TGTGCCAGCAGTTACAACAGGGTGTACACTGAAGCTTTCTTT.

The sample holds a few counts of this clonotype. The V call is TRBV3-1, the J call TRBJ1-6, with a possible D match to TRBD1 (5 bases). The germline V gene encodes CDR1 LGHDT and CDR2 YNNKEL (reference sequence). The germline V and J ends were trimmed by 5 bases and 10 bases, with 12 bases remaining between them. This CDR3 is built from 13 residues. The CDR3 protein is CASSDRPNSPLHF. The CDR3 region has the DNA TGTGCCAGCAGCGACAGACCAAACTCACCCCTCCACTTT.

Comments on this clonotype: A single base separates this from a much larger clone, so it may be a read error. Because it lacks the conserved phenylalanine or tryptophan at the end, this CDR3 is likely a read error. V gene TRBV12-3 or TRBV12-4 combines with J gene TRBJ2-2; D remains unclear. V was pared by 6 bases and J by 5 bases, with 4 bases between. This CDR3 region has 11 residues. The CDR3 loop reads CASSHTGELFI. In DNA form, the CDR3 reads TGTGCCAGCAGCCATACCGGGGAGCTGTTTATT.

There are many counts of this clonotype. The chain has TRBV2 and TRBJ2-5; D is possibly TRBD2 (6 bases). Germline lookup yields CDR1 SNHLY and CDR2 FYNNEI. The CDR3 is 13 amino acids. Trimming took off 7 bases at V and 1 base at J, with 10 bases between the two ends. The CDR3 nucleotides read TGTGCCAGCAACCGGGACTTCCAAGAGACCCAGTACTTC. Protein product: CASNRDFQETQYF.

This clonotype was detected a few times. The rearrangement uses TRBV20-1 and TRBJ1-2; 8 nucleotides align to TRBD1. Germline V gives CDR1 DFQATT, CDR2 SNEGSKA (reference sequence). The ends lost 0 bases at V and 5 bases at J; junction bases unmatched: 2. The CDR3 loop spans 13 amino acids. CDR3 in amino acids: CSARETGEYGYTF. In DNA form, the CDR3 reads TGCAGTGCTAGAGAGACAGGGGAATATGGCTACACCTTC.

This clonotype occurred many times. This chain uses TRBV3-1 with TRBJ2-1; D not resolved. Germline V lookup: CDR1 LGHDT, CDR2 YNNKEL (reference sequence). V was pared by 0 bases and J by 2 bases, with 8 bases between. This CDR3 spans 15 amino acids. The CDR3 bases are TGTGCCAGCAGCCAAGATCTGGGGACCTACAATGAGCAGTTCTTC. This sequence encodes CASSQDLGTYNEQFF.

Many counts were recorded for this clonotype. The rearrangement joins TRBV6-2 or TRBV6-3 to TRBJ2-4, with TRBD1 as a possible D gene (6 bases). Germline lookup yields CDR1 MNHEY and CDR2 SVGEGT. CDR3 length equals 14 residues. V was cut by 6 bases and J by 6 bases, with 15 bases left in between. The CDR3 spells CASRGAVGGNIQYF. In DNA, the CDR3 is TGTGCCAGCAGGGGGGCCGTTGGGGGAAACATTCAGTACTTC.

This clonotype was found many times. In nucleotides, the CDR3 is TGCAGCGTTGTGGTAGTGGGAATGGATGGCTACACCTTC. Translation gives CSVVVVGMDGYTF. This rearrangement joins TRBV29-1 to TRBJ1-2; D is unclear. From germline, CDR1 is SQVTM and CDR2 ANQGSEA. The CDR3 length is 13 residues. V was clipped by 4 bases and J by 6 bases, with 15 bases between them.

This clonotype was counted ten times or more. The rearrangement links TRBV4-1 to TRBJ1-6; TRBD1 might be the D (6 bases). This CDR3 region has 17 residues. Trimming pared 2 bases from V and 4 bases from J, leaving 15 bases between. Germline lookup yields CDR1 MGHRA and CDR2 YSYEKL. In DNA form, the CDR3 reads TGCGCCAGCAGCCAACAGGGGCTTCAAATATATAATTCACCCCTCCACTTT. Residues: CASSQQGLQIYNSPLHF.

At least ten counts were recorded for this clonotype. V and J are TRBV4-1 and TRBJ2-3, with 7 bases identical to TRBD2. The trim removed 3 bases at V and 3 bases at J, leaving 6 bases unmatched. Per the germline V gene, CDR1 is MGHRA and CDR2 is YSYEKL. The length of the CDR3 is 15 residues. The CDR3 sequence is CASSHERGGTDTQYF. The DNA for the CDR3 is TGCGCCAGCAGCCATGAGCGGGGTGGGACAGATACGCAGTATTTT.

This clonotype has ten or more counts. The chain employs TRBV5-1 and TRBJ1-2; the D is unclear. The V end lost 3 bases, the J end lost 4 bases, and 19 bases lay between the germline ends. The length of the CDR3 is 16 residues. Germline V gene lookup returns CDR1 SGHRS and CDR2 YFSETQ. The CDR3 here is CASSSIDGIPIYGYTF. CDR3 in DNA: TGCGCCAGCAGCTCAATTGACGGCATACCCATCTATGGCTACACCTTC.

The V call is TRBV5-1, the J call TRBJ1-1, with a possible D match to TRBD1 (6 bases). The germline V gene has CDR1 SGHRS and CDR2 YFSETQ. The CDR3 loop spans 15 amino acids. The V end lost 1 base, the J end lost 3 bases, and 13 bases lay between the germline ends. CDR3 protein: CASSLRGTSYTEAFF. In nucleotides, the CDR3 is TGCGCCAGCAGCTTGAGGGGGACATCCTACACTGAAGCTTTCTTT.

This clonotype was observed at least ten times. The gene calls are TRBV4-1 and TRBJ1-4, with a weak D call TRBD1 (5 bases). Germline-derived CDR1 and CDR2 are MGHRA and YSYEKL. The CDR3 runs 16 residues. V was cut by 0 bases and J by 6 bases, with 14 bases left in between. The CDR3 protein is CASSQDRTRGHEKLFF. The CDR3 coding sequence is TGCGCCAGCAGCCAAGACCGGACAAGAGGGCATGAAAAACTGTTTTTT.

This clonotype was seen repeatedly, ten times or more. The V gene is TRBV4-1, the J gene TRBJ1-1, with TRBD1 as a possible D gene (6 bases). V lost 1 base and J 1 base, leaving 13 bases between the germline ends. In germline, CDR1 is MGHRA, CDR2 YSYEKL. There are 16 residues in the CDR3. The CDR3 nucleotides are TGCGCCAGCAGCCAAGGGACAGCTACTAAGAACACTGAAGCTTTCTTT. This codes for CASSQGTATKNTEAFF.